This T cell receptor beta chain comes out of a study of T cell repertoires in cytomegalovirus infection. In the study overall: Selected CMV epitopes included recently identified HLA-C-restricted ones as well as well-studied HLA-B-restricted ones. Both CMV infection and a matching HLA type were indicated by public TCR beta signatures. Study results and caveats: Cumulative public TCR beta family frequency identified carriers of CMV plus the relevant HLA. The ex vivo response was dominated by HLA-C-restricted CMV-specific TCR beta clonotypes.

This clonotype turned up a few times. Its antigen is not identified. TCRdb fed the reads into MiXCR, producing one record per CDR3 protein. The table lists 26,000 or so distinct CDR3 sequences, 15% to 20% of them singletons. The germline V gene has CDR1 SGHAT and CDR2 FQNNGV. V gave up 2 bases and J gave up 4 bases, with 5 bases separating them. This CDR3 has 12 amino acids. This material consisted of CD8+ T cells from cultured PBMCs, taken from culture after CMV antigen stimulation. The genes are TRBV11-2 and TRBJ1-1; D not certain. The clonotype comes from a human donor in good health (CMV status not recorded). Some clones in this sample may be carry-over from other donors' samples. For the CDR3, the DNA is TGTGCCAGCAGCTTAAAAAGCACTGAAGCTTTCTTT. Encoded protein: CASSLKSTEAFF.